Presented here are 9 T cell receptor beta chains from one specimen sequenced in a study of blood T cells in healthy people across ages (dated by TCRdb to between 2015 and 2016). The library was produced with 5' RACE. Sequencing instrument: Illumina HiSeq 2500. A second PCR of roughly 6 to 12 cycles was performed with a sample-barcoded 5' primer and a J-beta primer mix. TCRdb handled the public reads itself, with Q25 trimming in fastp and clone calling in MiXCR, and kept productive beta chains. Identical CDR3 proteins give one entry, which carries the most common genes and DNA. The table for this sample lists about 1.7 million distinct CDR3 sequences; roughly 27% of them were counted only once. The top ten constitute about 7.7% of the sample. Sample: blood. The origin of the receptors is a young woman in good health.

The J gene is TRBJ1-4, the V gene TRBV27; D is uncertain. V dropped 5 bases and J dropped 1 base, with 14 bases sitting between them. CDR1 is MNHEY, CDR2 SMNVEV, per germline (reference sequence). The CDR3 has 16 amino acids. CDR3 loop: CASSPRRGGTNEKLFF. For the CDR3, the DNA is TGTGCCAGCAGTCCCCGGCGGGGAGGAACTAATGAAAAACTGTTTTTT.

This clonotype was seen many times. The chain uses TRBV6-5 and TRBJ2-1; unclear D gene. The CDR3 loop spans 13 amino acids. Trimming removed 8 bases from V and 10 bases from J, with 18 bases in between. Germline V gene sequence: CDR1 MNHEY, CDR2 SVGAGI. CDR3: CASADYIAGEQFF. CDR3 in DNA: TGTGCCAGCGCAGATTACATTGCAGGAGAGCAGTTCTTC.

The CDR3 loop reads CSARKPTGGYNEQFF. DNA for the CDR3: TGCAGTGCTCGGAAACCAACAGGGGGTTACAATGAGCAGTTCTTC. This sequence joins TRBV20-1 and TRBJ2-1; 8 bases map to TRBD1. The trim removed 5 bases at V and 4 bases at J, leaving 10 bases unmatched. The CDR3 runs 15 residues. Germline V gene data show CDR1 as DFQATT and CDR2 as SNEGSKA (reference sequence).

This clonotype was seen a few times. This rearrangement joins TRBV6-6 to TRBJ2-7; the D gene is possibly TRBD1 (6 bases). The CDR3 length is 14 residues. V lost 2 bases and J 4 bases, leaving 12 bases between the germline ends. Germline-derived CDR1 and CDR2 are MNHNY and SVGAGI (reference sequence). CDR3 DNA: TGTGCCAGCAGTTACGAATATCAGGGGTACGAGCAGTACTTC. Residues: CASSYEYQGYEQYF.

This clonotype was seen only a few times. The chain couples TRBV20-1 to TRBJ2-1, with 12 bases fitting TRBD2. The CDR3 is made up of 17 amino acids. With 1 base clipped from V and 5 bases from J, the junction kept 9 bases outside the gene matches. CDR1 DFQATT and CDR2 SNEGSKA come from the germline V gene (reference sequence). CDR3 DNA: TGCAGTGCTAGAGCCTCAACTACTAGCGGGAGGCACAATGAGCAGTTCTTC. It codes for CSARASTTSGRHNEQFF.

This chain joins TRBV6-6 and TRBJ2-1, with TRBD2 matching over 12 bases. Germline V CDR1 and CDR2: MNHNY, SVGAGI (reference sequence). The J segment lost 9 bases and the V segment lost 5 bases, leaving 8 bases of the junction unmatched. The length of the CDR3 is 15 residues. For the CDR3, the DNA is TGTGCCAGCAGTCCACTAGCGGGAGGTGAGGCTGAGCAGTTCTTC. Its translation: CASSPLAGGEAEQFF.

This clonotype has just a few counts. The V gene is TRBV5-6, the J gene TRBJ2-5; D is ambiguous. The length of the CDR3 is 14 residues. V was trimmed by 1 base and J by 2 bases, leaving 9 bases between them. Germline loops: CDR1 SGHDT, CDR2 YYEEEE. As DNA, the CDR3 is TGTGCCAGCAGCTTGAAGGCCAGACAAGAGACCCAGTACTTC. Encoded protein: CASSLKARQETQYF.

Remarks on this clonotype: Mismatch with germline at one junction end may stem from a read error. The chain combines TRBV2 with TRBJ2-7; 7 positions match TRBD1. In germline, CDR1 is SNHLY, CDR2 FYNNEI. The CDR3 spans 13 residues. The CDR3 loop is CASETGSSYGQYF. Written as DNA, the CDR3 is TGTGCCAGTGAGACAGGGAGCTCCTACGGGCAGTACTTC.

As to this clonotype: Sequence at one end of the junction differs from germline and may be a read error. This chain uses TRBV14 with TRBJ1-2, with D perhaps matching TRBD1 (6 bases). The V gene's germline CDR1 is SGHDN and CDR2 FVKESK. The CDR3 runs 14 residues. CDR3 sequence: CANSQVETGYGYTF. The CDR3, as DNA: TGTGCCAACAGCCAAGTGGAAACAGGGTATGGCTACACCTTC.